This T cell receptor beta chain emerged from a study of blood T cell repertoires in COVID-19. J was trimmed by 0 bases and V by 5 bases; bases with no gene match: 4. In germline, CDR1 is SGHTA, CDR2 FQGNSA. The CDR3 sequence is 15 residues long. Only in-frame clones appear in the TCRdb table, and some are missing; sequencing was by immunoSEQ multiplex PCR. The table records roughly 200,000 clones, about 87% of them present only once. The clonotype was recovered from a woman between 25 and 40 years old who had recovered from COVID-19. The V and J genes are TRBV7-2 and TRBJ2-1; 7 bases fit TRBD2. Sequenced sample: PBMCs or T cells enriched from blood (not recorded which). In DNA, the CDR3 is TGTGCCAGCAGCGTGCGGGGGAGCTCCTACAATGAGCAGTTCTTC. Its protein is CASSVRGSSYNEQFF.